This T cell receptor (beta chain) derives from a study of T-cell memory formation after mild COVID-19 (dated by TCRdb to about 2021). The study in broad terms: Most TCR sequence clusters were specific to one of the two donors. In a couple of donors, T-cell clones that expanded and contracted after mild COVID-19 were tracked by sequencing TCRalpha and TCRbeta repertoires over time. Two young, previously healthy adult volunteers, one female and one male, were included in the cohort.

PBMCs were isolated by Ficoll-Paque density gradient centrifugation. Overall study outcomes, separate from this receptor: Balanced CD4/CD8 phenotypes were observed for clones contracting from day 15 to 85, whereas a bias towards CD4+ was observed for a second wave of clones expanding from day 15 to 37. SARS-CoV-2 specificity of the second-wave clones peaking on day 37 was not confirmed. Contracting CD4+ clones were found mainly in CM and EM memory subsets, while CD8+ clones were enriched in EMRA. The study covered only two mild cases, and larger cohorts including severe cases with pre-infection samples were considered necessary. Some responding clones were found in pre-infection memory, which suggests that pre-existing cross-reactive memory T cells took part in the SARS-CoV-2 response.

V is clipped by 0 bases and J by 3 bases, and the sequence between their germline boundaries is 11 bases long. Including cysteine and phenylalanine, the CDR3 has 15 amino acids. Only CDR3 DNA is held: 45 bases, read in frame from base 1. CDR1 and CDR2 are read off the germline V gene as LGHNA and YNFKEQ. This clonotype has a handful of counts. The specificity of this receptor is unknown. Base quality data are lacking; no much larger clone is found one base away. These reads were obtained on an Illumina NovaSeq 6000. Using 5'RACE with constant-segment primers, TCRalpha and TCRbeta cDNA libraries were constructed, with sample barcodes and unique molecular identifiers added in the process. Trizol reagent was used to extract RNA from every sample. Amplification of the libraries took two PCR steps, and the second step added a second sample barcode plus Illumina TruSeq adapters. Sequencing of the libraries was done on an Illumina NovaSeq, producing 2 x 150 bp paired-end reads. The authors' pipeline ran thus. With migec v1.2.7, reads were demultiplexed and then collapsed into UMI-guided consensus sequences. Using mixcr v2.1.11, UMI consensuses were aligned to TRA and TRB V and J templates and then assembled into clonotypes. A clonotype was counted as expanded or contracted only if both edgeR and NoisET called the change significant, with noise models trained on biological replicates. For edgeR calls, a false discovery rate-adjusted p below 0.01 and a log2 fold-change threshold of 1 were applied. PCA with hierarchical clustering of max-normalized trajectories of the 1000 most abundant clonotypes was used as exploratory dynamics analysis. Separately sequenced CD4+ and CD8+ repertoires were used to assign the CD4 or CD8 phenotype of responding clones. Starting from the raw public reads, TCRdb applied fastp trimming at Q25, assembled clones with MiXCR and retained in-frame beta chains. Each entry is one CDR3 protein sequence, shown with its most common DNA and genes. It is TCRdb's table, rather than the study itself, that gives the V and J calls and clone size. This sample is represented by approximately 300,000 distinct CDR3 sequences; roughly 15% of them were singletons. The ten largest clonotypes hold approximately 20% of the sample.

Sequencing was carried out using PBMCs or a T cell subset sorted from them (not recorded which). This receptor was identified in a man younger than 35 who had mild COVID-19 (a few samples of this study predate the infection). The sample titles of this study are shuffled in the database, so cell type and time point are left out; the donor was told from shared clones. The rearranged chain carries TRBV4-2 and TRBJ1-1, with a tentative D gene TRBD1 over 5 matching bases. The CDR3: CASSQDGGGDTEAFF. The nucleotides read TGTGCCAGCAGCCAAGATGGCGGGGGGGACACTGAAGCTTTCTTT.